One sample yielded the 14 T cell receptor beta chains listed below, sequenced in a study of cytomegalovirus exposure and HLA in healthy donors (TCRdb year 2017). The library was prepared using the immunoSEQ multiplex PCR assay. A mixture of 60 forward primers for TCR Vbeta segments and 13 reverse primers for TCR Jbeta segments was used in the multiplex PCR. In its TCRdb copy, this immuneACCESS table keeps in-frame sequences only and misses some clones. Where compared with another copy, unresolved V genes explain less than half of these, and the others have no known cause. Here the sample has fewer than 200,000 clones; 77% occur a single time. The ten largest clones capture roughly 7.5% of the sample. The material sequenced was PBMCs. The receptor source for this set is a male donor in good health and CMV-seropositive.

This chain's CDR3 is CASSQGNEKLFF. The CDR3 bases are TGTGCCAGCAGCCAGGGAAATGAAAAACTGTTTTTT. The rearrangement joins TRBV7-9 to TRBJ1-4; possibly TRBD1 for D (5 bases). The CDR3 is made up of 12 amino acids. Per germline, CDR1 SEHNR and CDR2 FQNEAQ (reference sequence). V was pared by 5 bases and J by 5 bases, with 6 bases between.

This clone has just a few counts. The chain couples TRBV30 to TRBJ1-1; 7 nucleotides match TRBD1. The germline gives CDR1 GTSNPN, CDR2 SVGIG (reference sequence). With 8 bases clipped from V and 5 bases from J, the junction kept 8 bases outside the gene matches. This CDR3 has 12 residues. The CDR3: CATHPRGTEAFF. The CDR3 coding sequence is TGTGCCACCCACCCCAGGGGGACTGAAGCTTTCTTT.

This sequence joins TRBV6-1 and TRBJ2-7; D uncertain. There are 14 residues in the CDR3. V lost 2 bases and J 2 bases, leaving 10 bases between the germline ends. Germline CDR1 reads MNHNS; CDR2 reads SASEGT. The CDR3 region has the DNA TGTGCCAGCAGTGAATTCACAGCTCCCTACGAGCAGTACTTC. This sequence encodes CASSEFTAPYEQYF.

There are a few counts of this clone. The V call is TRBV4-1, the J call TRBJ2-7; D is possibly TRBD1 (6 bases). This CDR3 has 14 residues. Per the germline V gene, CDR1 is MGHRA and CDR2 is YSYEKL. The germline V and J ends were trimmed by 1 base and 2 bases, with 9 bases remaining between them. CDR3 loop: CASSQAGATYEQYF. CDR3 DNA: TGCGCCAGCAGCCAAGCAGGGGCTACCTACGAGCAGTACTTC.

The V gene is TRBV7-9, the J gene TRBJ2-1; 13 bases align to TRBD2. Trimming at V came to 1 base and at J to 7 bases, leaving 1 base not matched to a gene. The CDR3 totals 15 residues. The germline gives CDR1 SEHNR, CDR2 FQNEAQ (reference sequence). Here the CDR3 reads CASSLGLAGGNEQFF. CDR3 DNA: TGTGCCAGCAGCTTAGGACTAGCGGGGGGTAATGAGCAGTTCTTC.

The V and J genes are TRBV4-1 and TRBJ1-1; TRBD1 matches 7 bases. The CDR3 is 14 residues long. Germline V gene lookup returns CDR1 MGHRA and CDR2 YSYEKL. Germline trimming cut 2 bases from V and 7 bases from J; bases unmatched to any gene: 7. CDR3 nucleotides: TGCGCCAGCAGCCAATATACAGGGGCGCGTGAAGCTTTCTTT. Encoded protein: CASSQYTGAREAFF.

This clone occurred once. The V call is TRBV28, the J call TRBJ2-5, with no clear D. V lost 3 bases to trimming and J lost 2 bases, with 10 bases between them. This CDR3 region has 14 residues. Germline V gene sequence: CDR1 MDHEN, CDR2 SYDVKM. CDR3 DNA sequence: TGTGCCAGCAGTTTTATCGGCGGACAAGAGACCCAGTACTTC. Amino acid sequence: CASSFIGGQETQYF.

The chain joins TRBV5-6 to TRBJ2-1; 10 positions match TRBD1. The germline CDR1 and CDR2 sequences are SGHDT and YYEEEE. V gave up 0 bases and J gave up 4 bases; unmatched junction bases: 1. This CDR3 has 15 residues. DNA for the CDR3: TGTGCCAGCAGCTTGGAGGGACAGGGGTACAATGAGCAGTTCTTC. Translated: CASSLEGQGYNEQFF.

This chain joins TRBV10-2 and TRBJ2-7; a possible D gene is TRBD1 (6 bases). V dropped 6 bases and J dropped 6 bases, with 18 bases sitting between them. In germline, CDR1 is WSHSY, CDR2 SAAADI. The CDR3 is made up of 14 amino acids. The CDR3 bases are TGCGCCAGCAGCCTAACAGGGAACCACGGCGAGCAGTACTTC. This gives the protein CASSLTGNHGEQYF.

The rearrangement links TRBV6-1 to TRBJ2-3; TRBD1 matches at 8 bases. Trimming took 6 bases from V and 4 from J; bases not matched to a gene: 6. Germline V gives CDR1 MNHNS, CDR2 SASEGT. The CDR3 consists of 14 residues. CDR3 in amino acids: CASSPLQGADTQYF. The CDR3 nucleotides read TGTGCCAGCAGCCCTTTACAGGGGGCAGATACGCAGTATTTT.

The CDR3, as DNA: TGTGCCACCAGCAGGAGGGTGGGCTCCTATAATTCACCCCTCCACTTT. Residues: CATSRRVGSYNSPLHF. The rearrangement links TRBV15 to TRBJ1-6, with D unclear. Germline V gene lookup returns CDR1 LNHNV and CDR2 YYDKDF (reference sequence). Trimming shortened V by 3 bases and J by 0 bases, and 9 bases separated the two germline ends. This CDR3 comprises 16 residues.

The chain employs TRBV25-1 and TRBJ2-1; 9 nucleotides agree with TRBD1. Germline CDR1 is MGHDK and CDR2 is SYGVNS. CDR3 length: 14 residues. Trimming cost V 4 bases and J 7 bases; bases outside gene matches: 5. CDR3 in amino acids: CASSAQGATNEQFF. CDR3 bases: TGTGCCAGCAGTGCACAGGGGGCTACTAATGAGCAGTTCTTC.

The chain recombines TRBV5-6 with TRBJ1-6; D is unclear. Germline assignment: CDR1 SGHDT and CDR2 YYEEEE. CDR3 length equals 17 residues. Trimming shortened V by 0 bases and J by 0 bases, and 10 bases separated the two germline ends. The CDR3: CASSLANPSSYNSPLHF. The CDR3 bases are TGTGCCAGCAGCTTGGCAAACCCGAGCTCCTATAATTCACCCCTCCACTTT.

The V and J genes are TRBV13 and TRBJ1-1; 8 bases are shared with TRBD1. The germline gives CDR1 PRHDT, CDR2 FYEKMQ (reference sequence). The CDR3 spans 16 residues. The trim removed 5 bases at V and 0 bases at J, leaving 8 bases unmatched. The CDR3 loop reads CASSQGTGGMNTEAFF. The CDR3 nucleotides are TGTGCCAGCAGCCAAGGAACAGGGGGAATGAACACTGAAGCTTTCTTT. The full variable domain, with the rest looked up from reference TRBV13 and TRBJ1-1, is AAGVIQSPRHLIKEKRETATLKCYPIPRHDTVYWYQQGPGQDPQFLISFYEKMQSDKGSIPDRFSAQQFSDYHSELNMSSLELGDSALYFCASSQGTGGMNTEAFFGQGTRLTVV.